The clone carrying this T cell receptor beta chain has at least ten counts. No antigen is known for it. J gave up 3 bases and V 1 base, and 8 bases lay outside the gene matches. CDR3 length: 16 residues. TCRbeta library construction was performed incorporating unique molecular identifiers. TCRdb fed the PCR reads into MiXCR, producing one record per CDR3 protein. The sample contains 200,000 to 250,000 distinct CDR3 sequences, 7.5% to 9.5% of which appear only once. The data were obtained in a study of T-cell reconstitution after alpha-beta-depleted transplantation in children. Points from the study as a whole: One year after transplant, T-cell counts and diversity came mostly from newly produced T cells. Expanded graft clones, several hundred of them, were reportedly the source of alpha-beta T cells about two months after transplant.

This specimen consisted of PBMCs, mostly from graft donor cells, obtained 180 days after TCRalphabeta/CD19-depleted stem cell transplant. This clonotype was obtained from a male patient aged 5 to 17 who had a stem cell transplant for acute lymphoblastic leukemia, so the T cells may come from the graft donor. This rearrangement joins TRBV12-3 or TRBV12-4 to TRBJ2-7, with TRBD1 matching over 8 bases. The CDR3 is CASSLEGGQVGYEQYF. CDR3 DNA: TGTGCCAGCAGTTTAGAGGGGGGACAGGTAGGCTACGAGCAGTACTTC.